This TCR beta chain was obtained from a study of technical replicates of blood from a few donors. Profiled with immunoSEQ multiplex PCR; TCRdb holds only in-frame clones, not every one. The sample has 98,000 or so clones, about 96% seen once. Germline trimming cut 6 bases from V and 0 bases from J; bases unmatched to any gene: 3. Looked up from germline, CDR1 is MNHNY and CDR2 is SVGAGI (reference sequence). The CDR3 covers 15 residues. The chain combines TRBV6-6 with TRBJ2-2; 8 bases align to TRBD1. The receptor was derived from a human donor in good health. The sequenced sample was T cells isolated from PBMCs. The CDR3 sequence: CASSKDRANTGELFF. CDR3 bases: TGTGCCAGCAGCAAGGACAGGGCGAACACCGGGGAGCTGTTTTTT.